This T cell receptor beta chain comes out of a study of siplizumab effects on memory and regulatory T cells. Approximately 100,000 TCR templates were assayed per sample. The data were produced by immunoSEQ multiplex PCR, yet TCRdb's version contains in-frame clones alone and is incomplete. The sample contains approximately 110,000 clones, approximately 94% of which appear only once. V lost 4 bases to trimming and J lost 0 bases, with 19 bases between them. This CDR3 region has 18 residues. The germline V gene encodes CDR1 SEHNR and CDR2 FQNEAQ (reference sequence). The TCR sequence derives from a human donor in good health. Sequenced sample: CD4+ T cells sorted from blood. This sequence joins TRBV7-9 and TRBJ2-1, with D perhaps TRBD1 or TRBD2 (5 bases each). This CDR3 is CASSSKFMGVSSYNEQFF. CDR3 DNA sequence: TGTGCCAGCAGCTCTAAGTTCATGGGGGTCAGCTCCTACAATGAGCAGTTCTTC. Drawing the rest from reference TRBV7-9 and TRBJ2-1, the complete variable domain is DTGVSQNPRHKITKRGQNVTFRCDPISEHNRLYWYRQTLGQGPEFLTYFQNEAQLEKSRLLSDRFSAERPKGSFSTLEIQRTEQGDSAMYLCASSSKFMGVSSYNEQFFGPGTRLTVL.